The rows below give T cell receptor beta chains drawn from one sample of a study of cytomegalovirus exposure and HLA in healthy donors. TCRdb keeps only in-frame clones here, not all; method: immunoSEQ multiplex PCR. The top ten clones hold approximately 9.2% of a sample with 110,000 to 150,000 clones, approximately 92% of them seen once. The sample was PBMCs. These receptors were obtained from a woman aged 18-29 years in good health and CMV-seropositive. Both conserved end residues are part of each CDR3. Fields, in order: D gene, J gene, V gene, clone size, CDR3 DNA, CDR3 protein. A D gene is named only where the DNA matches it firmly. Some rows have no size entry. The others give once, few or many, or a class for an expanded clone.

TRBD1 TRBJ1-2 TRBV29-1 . TGCAGCGTCCAGGGACAGGGAGGGGGGTCTAACTATGGCTACACCTTC CSVQGQGGGSNYGYTF
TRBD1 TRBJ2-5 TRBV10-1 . TGCGCCAGCAGTGAGTCCTCGGGGACAGGGAAAGAGACCCAGTACTTC CASSESSGTGKETQYF
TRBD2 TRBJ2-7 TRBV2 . TGTGCCAGCAGCCCGACTAGCGGGGGAATCGAGCAGTACTTC CASSPTSGGIEQYF
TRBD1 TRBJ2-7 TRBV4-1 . TGCGCCAGCAGCCAAGCTCTTGGGACAGGGCCACTCGAGCAGTACTTC CASSQALGTGPLEQYF
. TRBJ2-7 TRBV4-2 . TGTGCCAGCAGCCAAGAGGTACAGTTTAACTACGAGCAGTACTTC CASSQEVQFNYEQYF
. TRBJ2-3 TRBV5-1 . TGCGCCAGCAGCTTGGCGGGGGCAGATACGCAGTATTTT CASSLAGADTQYF
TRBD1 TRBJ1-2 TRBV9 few TGTGCCAGCAGCGTGGACGGGACAGGCAGCGGCTACACCTTC CASSVDGTGSGYTF
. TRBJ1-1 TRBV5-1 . TGCGCCAGCGGGGAGTCCACGCGGAACACTGAAGCTTTCTTT CASGESTRNTEAFF
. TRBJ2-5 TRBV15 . TGTGCCACCAGCAGAGGTGACTCCAGTCCCCAAGAGACCCAGTACTTC CATSRGDSSPQETQYF
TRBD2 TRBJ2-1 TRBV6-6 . TGTGCCAGCAGTTACCTAGCGGGGGGCGGGGATGAGCAGTTCTTC CASSYLAGGGDEQFF
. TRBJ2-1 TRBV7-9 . TGTGCCAGCAGCTTAGTGCAGGGGGAGGCTGAGCAGTTCTTC CASSLVQGEAEQFF
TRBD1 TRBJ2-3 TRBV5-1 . TGCGCCAGCAGCCCCGGACAGGGAGGAGGTACAGATACGCAGTATTTT CASSPGQGGGTDTQYF
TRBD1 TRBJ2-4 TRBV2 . TGTGCCAGCAGATTACAGGGGGCAAAATCCAAAAACATTCAGTACTTC CASRLQGAKSKNIQYF